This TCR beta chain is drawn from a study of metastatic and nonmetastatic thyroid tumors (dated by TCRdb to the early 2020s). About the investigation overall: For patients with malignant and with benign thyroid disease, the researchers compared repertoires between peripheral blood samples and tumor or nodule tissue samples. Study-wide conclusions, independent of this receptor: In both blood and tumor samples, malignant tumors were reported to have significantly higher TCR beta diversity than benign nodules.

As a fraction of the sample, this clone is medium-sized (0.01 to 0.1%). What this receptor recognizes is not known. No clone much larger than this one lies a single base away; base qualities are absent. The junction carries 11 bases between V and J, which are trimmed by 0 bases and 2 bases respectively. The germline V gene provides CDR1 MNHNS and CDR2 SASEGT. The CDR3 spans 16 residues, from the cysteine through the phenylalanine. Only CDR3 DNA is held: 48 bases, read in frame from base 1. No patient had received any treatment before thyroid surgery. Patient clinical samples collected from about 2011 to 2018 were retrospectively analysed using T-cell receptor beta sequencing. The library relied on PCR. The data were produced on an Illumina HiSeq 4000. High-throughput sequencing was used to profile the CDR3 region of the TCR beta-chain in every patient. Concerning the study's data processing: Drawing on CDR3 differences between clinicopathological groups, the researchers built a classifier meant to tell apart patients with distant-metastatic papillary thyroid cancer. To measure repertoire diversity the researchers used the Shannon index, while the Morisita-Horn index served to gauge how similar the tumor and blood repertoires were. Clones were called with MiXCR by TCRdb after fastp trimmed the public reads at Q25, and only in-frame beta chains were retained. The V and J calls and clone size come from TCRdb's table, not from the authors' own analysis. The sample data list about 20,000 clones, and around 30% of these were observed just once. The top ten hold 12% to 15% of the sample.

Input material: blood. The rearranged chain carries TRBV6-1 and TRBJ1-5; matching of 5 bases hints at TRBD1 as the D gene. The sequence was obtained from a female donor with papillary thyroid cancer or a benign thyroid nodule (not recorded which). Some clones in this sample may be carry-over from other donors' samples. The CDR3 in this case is CASSEASGSGNQPQHF. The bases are TGTGCCAGCAGTGAAGCTTCAGGGAGCGGCAATCAGCCCCAGCATTTT.